This TCR beta chain appears in the sequencing data of a study of blood T cells in healthy people across ages. Germline CDR1 SGHVS, CDR2 FNYEAQ. This CDR3 region has 13 residues. The V end was cut by 7 bases, the J end by 4 bases, with 12 bases between. This clonotype was picked up a small number of times. Alongside a J-beta primer mix, a sample-barcoded 5' primer served in a second PCR lasting about 7 to 12 cycles. Every cDNA was tagged by a template-switch adaptor with 12 random nucleotides. CDR3-containing paired-end reads numbering at least 2.5 million came from each sample. TCRdb passed the 5' RACE reads through MiXCR, listing each CDR3 protein once. The sample shows roughly 1,500,000 distinct CDR3 sequences, around 39% of them seen only once.

The chain carries TRBV7-6 and TRBJ2-3; the D is unclear. Input material: blood. The sequence derives from a woman between 18 and 29 years old in good health. Here the CDR3 DNA reads TGTGCCAGCAAATCTTCGGTCCCAGATACGCAGTATTTT. It yields the protein CASKSSVPDTQYF.